A selection of T cell receptor beta chains follows, all from one sample in a study of blood T cell repertoires in COVID-19. The table came from immunoSEQ multiplex PCR; TCRdb's copy has only in-frame clones and leaves some out. Of about 230,000 clones in the sample, approximately 89% were seen once. The sequenced sample was PBMCs or T cells enriched from blood (not recorded which). The receptors originated from a young woman with acute COVID-19. CDR3s include the opening cysteine and the closing phenylalanine or tryptophan. A D gene is named only where the DNA matches it firmly. Clone size is given for some rows only: seen once, a few or many times, or a class if the clone is expanded.

CDR3 protein | CDR3 DNA | D gene | CDR3 length | V gene | clone size | J gene
CASSGTGVQPQHF | TGCGCCAGCAGTGGGACAGGGGTGCAGCCCCAGCATTTT | TRBD1 | 13 | TRBV10-2 | - | TRBJ1-5
CASSLGDQETQYF | TGCGCCAGCAGCTTGGGAGACCAAGAGACCCAGTACTTC | - | 13 | TRBV5-1 | - | TRBJ2-5
CASTNRAGKNTEAFF | TGTGCCAGCACCAATCGGGCAGGGAAGAACACTGAAGCTTTCTTT | - | 15 | TRBV6-5 | - | TRBJ1-1
CASSSQGRWANYGYTF | TGTGCCAGCAGTTCACAGGGGCGCTGGGCTAACTATGGCTACACCTTC | TRBD1 | 16 | TRBV6-5 | - | TRBJ1-2
CASSLERGGNEQFF | TGTGCCAGCAGCTTAGAGCGGGGGGGCAATGAGCAGTTCTTC | TRBD2 | 14 | TRBV11-2 | - | TRBJ2-1
CATSSGSTGELFF | TGTGCCACCAGTTCAGGCAGCACCGGGGAGCTGTTTTTT | - | 13 | TRBV24-1 | few | TRBJ2-2
CASSFGEGTEAFF | - | - | 13 | TRBV7-9 | - | TRBJ1-1
CASSQGQGITEAFF | TGTGCCAGCAGCCAGGGACAGGGGATCACTGAAGCTTTCTTT | TRBD1 | 14 | TRBV3-1/TRBV3-2 | - | TRBJ1-1
CASTRTGNRVGYTF | TGTGCCAGCACGAGGACGGGAAATAGAGTGGGCTACACCTTC | - | 14 | TRBV3-1/TRBV3-2 | once | TRBJ1-2
CASSLRDTNSYEQYF | TGTGCCAGTAGTCTCCGGGACACTAACTCCTACGAGCAGTACTTC | - | 15 | TRBV19 | few | TRBJ2-7
CAISTSDGGNEQFF | TGTGCCATCTCGACTAGCGATGGTGGGAATGAGCAGTTCTTC | TRBD2 | 14 | TRBV2 | - | TRBJ2-1
CASSLRGGGTYEQYF | TGTGCCAGCAGCTTACGGGGCGGGGGGACCTACGAGCAGTACTTC | TRBD2 | 15 | TRBV7-2 | - | TRBJ2-7
CASSGSDRGRGYGYTF | TGTGCCAGCAGCGGATCGGACAGGGGGCGCGGCTATGGCTACACCTTC | TRBD1 | 16 | TRBV9 | - | TRBJ1-2
CASNSQGGWGEQFF | TGTGCCAGCAACTCACAGGGGGGTTGGGGTGAGCAGTTCTTC | TRBD1 | 14 | TRBV9 | - | TRBJ2-1
CASSLQQGQQETQYF | TGTGCCAGCAGCTTACAACAAGGACAGCAAGAGACCCAGTACTTC | - | 15 | TRBV7-9 | - | TRBJ2-5
CASSDDRGINQPQHF | TGTGCCAGTAGCGACGACAGGGGGATCAATCAGCCCCAGCATTTT | TRBD1 | 15 | TRBV19 | once | TRBJ1-5
CASSRGSSTNEKLFF | TGTGCCAGCAGCCGAGGGTCTTCAACTAATGAAAAACTGTTTTTT | - | 15 | TRBV5-6 | - | TRBJ1-4
CASSGGADYGYTF | TGTGCCAGCAGCGGGGGGGCCGACTATGGCTACACCTTC | - | 13 | TRBV5-4 | - | TRBJ1-2
CAWTVQGSNYGYTF | TGTGCCTGGACCGTACAGGGATCCAACTATGGCTACACCTTC | - | 14 | TRBV30 | - | TRBJ1-2
CATSKRRGGYEQYF | TGTGCCACCAGCAAGCGCAGGGGAGGGTACGAGCAGTACTTC | - | 14 | TRBV15 | few | TRBJ2-7
CATIVGQDYQPQHF | TGCGCCACCATAGTCGGACAGGATTATCAGCCCCAGCATTTT | TRBD1 | 14 | TRBV10-2 | - | TRBJ1-5
CASSQAVSLRAQHF | TGCGCCAGCAGCCAAGCCGTCAGCCTGAGGGCCCAGCATTTT | - | 14 | TRBV4-1 | - | TRBJ1-5
CASSQGTTAPTF | TGTGCCAGCAGCCAAGGGACAACCGCGCCCACCTTC | - | 12 | TRBV3-1/TRBV3-2 | - | TRBJ1-2
CASSFRQGGPEAFF | TGCGCCAGCAGCTTCCGACAGGGTGGCCCCGAAGCTTTCTTT | TRBD1 | 14 | TRBV4-1 | - | TRBJ1-1
CASSYRRTGGIEGYTF | TGTGCCAGCAGTTACCGCCGGACAGGGGGAATTGAGGGCTACACCTTC | TRBD1 | 16 | TRBV6-5 | - | TRBJ1-2
CSVELTGIHTGELFF | TGCAGCGTTGAACTGACAGGGATCCACACCGGGGAGCTGTTTTTT | TRBD1 | 15 | TRBV29-1 | - | TRBJ2-2
CASSQVRAGRAFF | TGTGCCAGCAGCCAAGTCCGGGCGGGGAGGGCTTTCTTT | - | 13 | TRBV3-1/TRBV3-2 | - | TRBJ1-1
CASSHPAVDLNQPQHF | TGCGCCAGCAGCCACCCGGCGGTGGATTTAAATCAGCCCCAGCATTTT | - | 16 | TRBV4-1 | - | TRBJ1-5
CASSLLRDEKLFF | TGTGCCAGCAGCTTACTGAGGGATGAAAAACTGTTTTTT | - | 13 | TRBV7-9 | - | TRBJ1-4
CASRSPGGYGYTF | TGTGCCAGCAGGTCGCCAGGGGGCTATGGCTACACCTTC | TRBD1 | 13 | TRBV6-5 | - | TRBJ1-2
CASSQDLSGAATYNEQFF | TGTGCCAGCAGCCAAGATCTCAGCGGGGCCGCTACCTACAATGAGCAGTTCTTC | TRBD2 | 18 | TRBV4-2 | - | TRBJ2-1
CASSPQGTGGEQGYTF | TGCGCCAGCAGCCCTCAAGGTACAGGGGGCGAACAGGGCTACACCTTC | TRBD1 | 16 | TRBV4-3 | - | TRBJ1-2
CASSPHVKITGIPYEQYF | TGTGCCAGCAGTCCCCACGTAAAAATTACAGGGATCCCCTACGAGCAGTACTTC | - | 18 | TRBV2 | - | TRBJ2-7
CAWSTGGDQPQHF | TGTGCCTGGAGTACCGGAGGAGACCAGCCCCAGCATTTT | - | 13 | TRBV30 | - | TRBJ1-5
CASSDGRVADTQYF | TGTGCCAGCAGTGACGGCAGGGTGGCAGATACGCAGTATTTT | - | 14 | TRBV6-1 | - | TRBJ2-3
CSVGTVGGRYEQYF | TGCAGCGTCGGAACGGTCGGCGGCCGCTACGAGCAGTACTTC | - | 14 | TRBV29-1 | - | TRBJ2-7
CASLDRADEKLFF | TGTGCCAGCCTAGACAGGGCGGATGAAAAACTGTTTTTT | TRBD1 | 13 | TRBV12-3/TRBV12-4 | - | TRBJ1-4
CASSRGSSEETQYF | TGTGCCAGCAGTAGGGGATCTTCAGAGGAGACCCAGTACTTC | - | 14 | TRBV6-2/TRBV6-3 | - | TRBJ2-5
CASIGGAAGNTIYF | TGTGCCAGTATTGGGGGGGCGGCTGGAAACACCATATATTTT | - | 14 | TRBV19 | - | TRBJ1-3
CASSRGGGAAYEQYF | TGTGCCAGCAGCCGGGGCGGGGGAGCTGCCTACGAGCAGTACTTC | TRBD2 | 15 | TRBV3-1/TRBV3-2 | - | TRBJ2-7
CATSTQAVVTEAFF | TGTGCCACCAGCACCCAGGCCGTCGTCACTGAAGCTTTCTTT | - | 14 | TRBV15 | - | TRBJ1-1
CASSPGQGRWMNTEAFF | TGTGCCAGCAGCCCGGGACAGGGGCGCTGGATGAACACTGAAGCTTTCTTT | TRBD1 | 17 | TRBV13 | - | TRBJ1-1
CASSQGTGRYEQYF | TGTGCCAGCAGCCAGGGGACAGGTCGCTACGAGCAGTACTTC | TRBD1 | 14 | TRBV3-1/TRBV3-2 | - | TRBJ2-7
CASSLGGTWEETQYF | TGTGCCAGCAGTTTGGGTGGGACATGGGAAGAGACCCAGTACTTC | - | 15 | TRBV27 | - | TRBJ2-5
CASSFSGGREAFF | TGTGCCAGCAGCTTTTCCGGTGGGAGAGAAGCTTTCTTT | - | 13 | TRBV11-2 | - | TRBJ1-1
CASSLGAPTDTQYF | TGTGCCAGCAGCTTAGGGGCGCCCACAGATACGCAGTATTTT | - | 14 | TRBV11-3 | - | TRBJ2-3
CASSSGTSADTQYF | TGTGCCAGCAGCTCGGGGACTAGCGCAGATACGCAGTATTTT | TRBD2 | 14 | TRBV7-2 | - | TRBJ2-3
CAISVRPEETQYF | TGTGCCATCAGTGTCAGACCGGAGGAGACCCAGTACTTC | - | 13 | TRBV10-3 | - | TRBJ2-5
CASSVEGSSYNEQFF | TGTGCCAGCAGCGTAGAGGGTAGCTCCTACAATGAGCAGTTCTTC | - | 15 | TRBV5-5 | - | TRBJ2-1
CASSLSLPDDRTYEQYF | TGTGCCAGCAGTTTATCCCTCCCCGACGACAGAACCTACGAGCAGTACTTC | - | 17 | TRBV27 | - | TRBJ2-7
CASSKTGAKAGELFF | TGTGCCAGTAGTAAGACAGGGGCAAAGGCCGGGGAGCTGTTTTTT | TRBD1 | 15 | TRBV19 | - | TRBJ2-2
CASSGSSGGPQYF | TGTGCCAGCAGTGGCTCTAGCGGGGGCCCCCAGTACTTC | TRBD2 | 13 | TRBV2 | - | TRBJ2-7
CASSGSGNTEAFF | TGTGCCAGCAGTGGCTCCGGGAACACTGAAGCTTTCTTT | - | 13 | TRBV2 | - | TRBJ1-1
CASSQDGTANTDTQYF | TGCGCCAGCAGCCAAGATGGGACAGCAAACACAGATACGCAGTATTTT | TRBD1 | 16 | TRBV4-3 | - | TRBJ2-3
CAWRKGGEETQYF | TGTGCCTGGAGGAAGGGGGGGGAAGAGACCCAGTACTTC | - | 13 | TRBV30 | - | TRBJ2-5